The entry below gives a single T cell receptor beta chain sequence along with its context. Trimming at V came to 1 base and at J to 1 base, leaving 5 bases not matched to a gene. This CDR3 has 16 residues. The germline V gene encodes CDR1 SGHRS and CDR2 YFSETQ. Enrolled through a virtual design, the participants were between roughly 18 and 95 years of age and came from about two dozen US areas. Clinical history as reported by participants underpinned cohort assignment. This sample is part of a study of blood T cell repertoires in COVID-19. At the level of the study: COVID-19 samples collected from the United States, Italy and Spain covered acute and convalescent phases.

Data came from immunoSEQ multiplex PCR; TCRdb stores just in-frame clones and leaves some out. The data show fewer than 400,000 clones, with roughly 89% seen just once and 10% held by the top ten. The source material was PBMCs or T cells enriched from blood (not recorded which). This sequence originates from a woman in her 50s who had recovered from COVID-19. The rearrangement links TRBV5-1 to TRBJ1-2; 9 bases align to TRBD1. This CDR3 is CASSLSWTGVNYGYTF. The CDR3 nucleotides read TGCGCCAGCAGCTTGTCGTGGACAGGGGTTAACTATGGCTACACCTTC.